This T cell receptor (beta chain) was sequenced during a study of cytomegalovirus exposure and HLA in healthy donors. As for the study in general: Previous work identified roughly 120 million unique TCR beta sequences from around 180 million T cells. The early release's HLA-typed donors yielded approximately 82 million unique TCRs. Study-wide findings and caveats: Immune exposure was documented only through CMV serostatus.

The V gene end was trimmed by 4 bases and the J gene end by 6 bases; junction bases not matched to a gene: 3. Germline loops: CDR1 SGHTA, CDR2 FQGNSA. The CDR3 totals 13 residues. Unrecorded immune exposure was likely among donors, who were nominally healthy when sampled. Concerning this clone: Its antigen is currently unknown.

Both 60 Vbeta primers and 13 Jbeta primers went into the PCR. The assay was immunoSEQ multiplex PCR, and TCRdb's table has in-frame clones only and misses some. The repertoire includes approximately 260,000 clones, around four fifths of them detected once, and 1.5% to 2% sits in the top ten. The chain recombines TRBV7-2 with TRBJ2-4; 7 bases line up with TRBD1. Sequencing was done on a sample of PBMCs. The origin of this receptor is a woman between 40 and 55 years old in good health and CMV-seropositive. CDR3 residues: CASSSGQPNIQYF. CDR3 in DNA: TGTGCCAGCAGCTCGGGACAGCCAAACATTCAGTACTTC.